This T cell receptor beta chain was sequenced during a study of T cell repertoires in cytomegalovirus infection. TCRdb redid the calling of the reads with MiXCR, one entry per CDR3 protein. The table shows hundreds of thousands of distinct CDR3 sequences, with roughly a third occurring only once. The CDR3 spans 14 residues. Germline CDR1 and CDR2: MNHNS and SASEGT. The trim removed 1 base at V and 12 bases at J, leaving 7 bases unmatched. The sample holds a few counts of this clonotype. What it binds is not known. The source of this sequence is a human donor in good health (CMV status not recorded). Some clones in this sample may be carry-over from other donors' samples. The rearrangement joins TRBV6-1 to TRBJ2-1; 9 bases fit TRBD2. Here the sequenced sample was cultured PBMCs, taken from culture after CMV antigen stimulation. CDR3 bases: TGTGCCAGCAGTGAAGTAGTTGCGGGAGGGGTGCAGTTCTTC. Its translation is CASSEVVAGGVQFF.